A single sample gave rise to the 24 T cell receptor beta chains below, sequenced in a study of CD8+ T cells in alopecia areata. RNA was extracted and reverse transcribed into cDNA as the sequencing template. Sequencing was performed with immunoSEQ multiplex PCR; in TCRdb, only in-frame clones are kept and a portion is missing. The sample includes approximately 200,000 clones, more than 45% seen only once; the top ten take 4.5% to 6%. Stated treatment: oral pan-JAK inhibitor, 5-10 mg twice daily. The sequencing here drew on CD4+ T cells sorted from blood, taken at week 24, from a patient treated with tofacitinib. These receptors originate from a human donor with alopecia areata.

V usage is TRBV27 and J usage is TRBJ1-5; 11 bases match TRBD1. CDR3 length equals 12 residues. Losses at the gene ends were 5 bases for V and 13 bases for J; bases not matched to a gene: 4. The germline gives CDR1 MNHEY, CDR2 SMNVEV (reference sequence). The CDR3 spells CASSPGQGDQHF. CDR3 DNA: TGTGCCAGCAGTCCGGGACAGGGGGATCAGCATTTT.

In its sample, this clone was seen a few times. The CDR3 reads CASSVFSDTQYF. CDR3 DNA sequence: TGTGCCAGCAGCGTTTTTTCAGATACGCAGTATTTT. The V gene is TRBV9, the J gene TRBJ2-3; no reliable D call. The CDR3 contains 12 residues. Trimming cost V 2 bases and J 4 bases, with 5 bases left between them. CDR1 and CDR2 (germline): SGDLS, YYNGEE.

The chain uses TRBV14 and TRBJ1-5; D is unresolved. Trimming shortened V by 1 base and J by 7 bases, and 17 bases separated the two germline ends. The CDR3 runs 16 residues. Germline V CDR1 and CDR2: SGHDN, FVKESK. CDR3 sequence (DNA): TGTGCCAGCAGCCAAGGGGTGTCTGGGTTTAGCCAGCCCCAGCATTTT. Translation: CASSQGVSGFSQPQHF.

CDR3 nucleotides: TGTGCCAGCAGCCACGGGGGGCAGTCGAATTCACCCCTCCACTTT. This gives the protein CASSHGGQSNSPLHF. The chain has TRBV6-6 and TRBJ1-6; possibly TRBD1 for D (6 bases). The germline CDR1 and CDR2 sequences are MNHNY and SVGAGI (reference sequence). Trimming took 6 bases from V and 7 from J, leaving 16 bases between them. The CDR3 consists of 15 residues.

V is TRBV7-9 and J is TRBJ2-5; perhaps TRBD1 as D (5 bases). Germline CDR1 and CDR2: SEHNR and FQNEAQ (reference sequence). The CDR3 length is 14 residues. V shed 2 bases and J shed 2 bases, with 9 bases lying between them. The CDR3 region has the DNA TGTGCCAGCAGCTTATGGCAGGGACAAGAGACCCAGTACTTC. Translating it yields CASSLWQGQETQYF. Drawing the rest from reference TRBV7-9 and TRBJ2-5, the complete variable domain is DTGVSQNPRHKITKRGQNVTFRCDPISEHNRLYWYRQTLGQGPEFLTYFQNEAQLEKSRLLSDRFSAERPKGSFSTLEIQRTEQGDSAMYLCASSLWQGQETQYFGPGTRLLVL.

V is TRBV7-2 and J is TRBJ1-1; TRBD1 matches at 8 bases. CDR1 is SGHTA and CDR2 is FQGNSA in the germline V gene. The trim removed 4 bases at V and 1 base at J, leaving 11 bases unmatched. This CDR3 is built from 17 residues. CDR3 bases: TGTGCCAGCAGCTCTCAGGGGGCCATCATACCGAACACTGAAGCTTTCTTT. Its translation is CASSSQGAIIPNTEAFF. Full variable domain (missing parts from reference TRBV7-2 and TRBJ1-1): GAGVSQSPSNKVTEKGKDVELRCDPISGHTALYWYRQSLGQGLEFLIYFQGNSAPDKSGLPSDRFSAERTGGSVSTLTIQRTQQEDSAVYLCASSSQGAIIPNTEAFFGQGTRLTVV.

The V and J genes are TRBV15 and TRBJ2-7; 8 bases are shared with TRBD1. Per the germline V gene, CDR1 is LNHNV and CDR2 is YYDKDF (reference sequence). J was trimmed by 2 bases and V by 8 bases; bases with no gene match: 5. The CDR3 loop spans 13 amino acids. The CDR3 nucleotides read TGTGCCACCGGGACAGGCGTTACCTACGAGCAGTACTTC. It codes for CATGTGVTYEQYF. The full variable domain, with the rest looked up from reference TRBV15 and TRBJ2-7, is DAMVIQNPRYQVTQFGKPVTLSCSQTLNHNVMYWYQQKSSQAPKLLFHYYDKDFNNEADTPDNFQSRRPNTSFCFLDIRSPGLGDTAMYLCATGTGVTYEQYFGPGTRLTVT.

The chain joins TRBV5-1 to TRBJ2-7, with D perhaps being TRBD1 or TRBD2 (5 bases each). Germline V lookup: CDR1 SGHRS, CDR2 YFSETQ. This CDR3 has 13 residues. V lost 4 bases and J 4 bases, leaving 12 bases between the germline ends. The CDR3 region has the DNA TGCGCCAGCAGCCCGGGGCAGATTTACGAGCAGTACTTC. Its protein product is CASSPGQIYEQYF.

J is TRBJ2-5 and V is TRBV9; a possible D gene is TRBD2 (7 bases). The CDR3 spans 14 residues. Germline lookup yields CDR1 SGDLS and CDR2 YYNGEE. Deletions cut 2 bases from V and 2 bases from J, with 10 bases between. CDR3 in DNA: TGTGCCAGCAGCGTGAGGGGGGGACAAGAGACCCAGTACTTC. This gives the protein CASSVRGGQETQYF.

The chain's CDR3 is CASSQTGTRTYEQYF. In DNA form, the CDR3 reads TGCGCCAGCAGCCAGACCGGGACTAGGACCTACGAGCAGTACTTC. The gene calls are TRBV4-1 and TRBJ2-7; 8 bases are a match to TRBD2. Germline CDR1 is MGHRA and CDR2 is YSYEKL. The CDR3 covers 15 residues. V lost 3 bases and J lost 2; bases outside the gene matches: 6.

The chain recombines TRBV7-9 with TRBJ1-1; 10 positions agree with TRBD1. The CDR3 covers 15 residues. Trimming cost V 3 bases and J 3 bases; bases outside gene matches: 4. Germline CDR1 SEHNR, CDR2 FQNEAQ (reference sequence). The chain's CDR3 is CASSFSGQGDTEAFF. The CDR3 nucleotides read TGTGCCAGCAGCTTTTCCGGACAGGGGGACACTGAAGCTTTCTTT.

This clone was picked up a small number of times. This chain links TRBV29-1 with TRBJ1-1, with D perhaps TRBD1 (6 bases). Between the trimmed V and J ends, which lost 8 bases and 3 bases, there was a span of 16 bases. Germline CDR1 and CDR2: SQVTM and ANQGSEA. The CDR3 contains 13 residues. CDR3: CSITGSGYTEAFF. For the CDR3, the DNA is TGCAGCATCACAGGGTCAGGGTACACTGAAGCTTTCTTT.

The chain couples TRBV5-5 to TRBJ2-7; 7 nucleotides line up with TRBD1. Germline V gene lookup returns CDR1 SGHKS and CDR2 YYEKEE (reference sequence). V shed 1 base, J shed 2 bases, and the junction held 3 bases outside the gene matches. The CDR3 contains 14 residues. CDR3 protein: CASSLRDRTYEQYF. Here the CDR3 DNA reads TGTGCCAGCAGCTTGAGGGACAGAACCTACGAGCAGTACTTC.

The chain carries TRBV7-2 and TRBJ1-6; D is unclear. The CDR3 covers 15 residues. Trimming pared 1 base from V and 5 bases from J, leaving 9 bases between. From germline, CDR1 is SGHTA and CDR2 FQGNSA. This chain's CDR3 is CASSLERGNNSPLHF. The CDR3 coding sequence is TGTGCCAGCAGCTTAGAACGGGGAAATAATTCACCCCTCCACTTT.

The V gene is TRBV2, the J gene TRBJ2-1; the match to TRBD1 covers 8 bases. CDR1 SNHLY and CDR2 FYNNEI come from the germline V gene. V shed 6 bases and J 7 bases; nucleotides not matched to a gene: 8. CDR3 length: 14 amino acids. CDR3 nucleotide sequence: TGTGCCAGCAGACAACGGACAGGGCGGAATGAGCAGTTCTTC. It codes for CASRQRTGRNEQFF.

This clone has only a few counts. The chain joins TRBV4-3 to TRBJ2-7; D perhaps matches TRBD2 (5 bases). Germline V gene lookup returns CDR1 LGHNA and CDR2 YSLEER. The germline V and J ends were trimmed by 0 bases and 7 bases, with 13 bases remaining between them. The CDR3 consists of 14 residues. The CDR3 spells CASSQDLRAKEQYF. CDR3 sequence (DNA): TGCGCCAGCAGCCAAGATTTGCGGGCTAAGGAGCAGTACTTC.

The V call is TRBV7-3, the J call TRBJ1-2, with 7 bases fitting TRBD1. Germline CDR1 SGHTA, CDR2 FQGTGA. The CDR3 totals 14 residues. The trim removed 4 bases at V and 8 bases at J, leaving 10 bases unmatched. The CDR3 here is CASSWTGLGQGYTF. CDR3 nucleotides: TGTGCCAGCAGCTGGACAGGACTCGGGCAGGGCTACACCTTC.

The V call is TRBV4-2, the J call TRBJ1-5; perhaps TRBD1 as D (5 bases). The germline V gene encodes CDR1 LGHNA and CDR2 YNFKEQ. This CDR3 is built from 15 residues. The V end was cut by 1 base, the J end by 2 bases, with 9 bases between. The CDR3 is CASSQVRVGNQPQHF. The CDR3 coding sequence is TGTGCCAGCAGCCAAGTCAGGGTTGGCAATCAGCCCCAGCATTTT.

The chain uses TRBV7-8 and TRBJ2-5, with a tentative D call TRBD2 (5 bases). V dropped 5 bases and J dropped 10 bases, with 14 bases sitting between them. The CDR3 consists of 12 residues. Germline V lookup: CDR1 SGHVS, CDR2 FQNEAQ. CDR3 in DNA: TGTGCCAGCAGCCCCGGGAAGGGAATCCAGTACTTC. Translating gives CASSPGKGIQYF.

The chain uses TRBV29-1 and TRBJ1-1; 7 bases line up with TRBD1. CDR1 and CDR2 (germline): SQVTM, ANQGSEA. The CDR3 has 13 amino acids. Germline trimming cut 6 bases from V and 3 bases from J; bases unmatched to any gene: 7. CDR3 bases: TGCAGCGTCTCGACAGGGTTGGACACTGAAGCTTTCTTT. It is translated as CSVSTGLDTEAFF.

A few counts support this clone. J is TRBJ1-6 and V is TRBV4-3; D remains unclear. Trimming removed 0 bases at V and 0 bases at J, with 9 bases between. Germline-derived CDR1 and CDR2 are LGHNA and YSLEER. The CDR3 consists of 17 residues. This CDR3 is CASSQDGGSSYNSPLHF. The CDR3 nucleotides are TGCGCCAGCAGCCAAGATGGAGGGAGCTCCTATAATTCACCCCTCCACTTT.

The chain uses TRBV5-1 and TRBJ2-1; 10 bases fit TRBD1. The V and J ends lost 3 bases and 5 bases, in that order; junction bases with no gene match: 5. The CDR3 totals 15 residues. Germline CDR1 is SGHRS and CDR2 is YFSETQ. CDR3 coding DNA: TGCGCCAGCAGCTCGACAGGGGGCTATGACAATGAGCAGTTCTTC. As protein: CASSSTGGYDNEQFF.

This clone was detected a few times. The chain employs TRBV5-1 and TRBJ1-1, with D possibly TRBD1 on 6 matching bases. CDR3 size: 15 residues. The germline CDR1 and CDR2 sequences are SGHRS and YFSETQ. V shed 4 bases and J shed 4 bases, with 17 bases lying between them. This CDR3 is CASSSLQGKITEAFF. In DNA, the CDR3 is TGCGCCAGCAGCAGCCTACAGGGAAAAATCACTGAAGCTTTCTTT.

This chain joins TRBV30 and TRBJ2-3; D is perhaps TRBD2 (5 bases). This CDR3 is built from 14 residues. The ends were cut back, 1 base at V and 6 bases at J, with 14 bases in the middle. The germline gives CDR1 GTSNPN, CDR2 SVGIG (reference sequence). The CDR3 is CAWSDGDLWDTQYF. The CDR3 DNA reads as TGTGCCTGGAGTGACGGGGATTTATGGGATACGCAGTATTTT. Filled out from reference TRBV30 and TRBJ2-3, the complete variable domain reads SQTIHQWPATLVQPVGSPLSLECTVEGTSNPNLYWYRQAAGRGLQLLFYSVGIGQISSEVPQNLSASRPQDRQFILSSKKLLLSDSGFYLCAWSDGDLWDTQYFGPGTRLTVL.